Sequencing of this T cell receptor (beta chain) was carried out in a study of blood T cells in healthy people across ages. Overall study findings and caveats: Compared with aged donors, long-lived donors showed fewer expanded clones, suggesting selection. The diversity estimates, figures obtained from one million T cells, were considered underestimates.

Turning to this clonotype: What it recognizes is unknown.

Sample-barcoded 5' priming and a J-beta primer mix drove a second PCR of about 6 to 11 cycles. TCRdb recomputed calls from the 5' RACE reads with MiXCR, one row per CDR3 protein. The sample contains hundreds of thousands of distinct CDR3 sequences, roughly 48% of which appear only once. The individuals who served as donors were healthy Caucasians living in Russia, aged roughly 6 to 95. Each sample had at least 6 million PBMCs isolated. The TCR sequence derives from a man at least 80 years old in good health. Sequenced material: blood.

The CDR3 DNA is TGCGCCAGCAGCTTCTCCTCTGGGGGGCAGAACGAGCAGTACTTC. This sequence encodes CASSFSSGGQNEQYF. This chain links TRBV5-1 with TRBJ2-4, with D perhaps given as TRBD1 or TRBD2 (6 bases each). The J call may be in error: the DNA end matches TRBJ2-7 better. The germline V gene encodes CDR1 SGHRS and CDR2 YFSETQ. The CDR3 totals 15 residues.